The clone carrying this TCR beta chain was found a few times. This CDR3 has 16 amino acids. In germline, CDR1 is DFQATT, CDR2 SNEGSKA (reference sequence). The V segment lost 4 bases and the J segment 6 bases; nucleotides outside the gene matches: 7. The entry originates in a study of blood T cells in healthy people across ages. Through a sample-barcoded 5' primer and a J-beta primer mix, a second PCR was run for about 6 to 11 cycles. TCRdb redid the calling of the 5' RACE reads with MiXCR, one entry per CDR3 protein. The data contain roughly 2 million distinct CDR3 sequences, around 48% of them singletons.

This TCR was recovered from a woman aged 40 to 49 in good health. The material sequenced was blood. J is TRBJ2-1 and V is TRBV20-1; 15 bases agree with TRBD2. For the CDR3, the DNA is TGCAGTGCTAACGGACTAGCGGGGGGGCGGTCCAATGAGCAGTTCTTC. Residues: CSANGLAGGRSNEQFF.